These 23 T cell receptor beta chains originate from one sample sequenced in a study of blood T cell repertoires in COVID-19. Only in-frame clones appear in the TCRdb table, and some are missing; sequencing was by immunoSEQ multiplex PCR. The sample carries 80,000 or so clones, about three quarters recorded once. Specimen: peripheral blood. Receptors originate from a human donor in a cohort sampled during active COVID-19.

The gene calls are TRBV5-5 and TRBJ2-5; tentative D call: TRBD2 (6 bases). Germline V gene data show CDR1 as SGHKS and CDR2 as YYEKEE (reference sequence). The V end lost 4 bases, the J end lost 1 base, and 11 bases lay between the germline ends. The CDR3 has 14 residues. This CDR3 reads CASSPRGVQETQYF. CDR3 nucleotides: TGTGCCAGCAGCCCGCGGGGAGTCCAAGAGACCCAGTACTTC. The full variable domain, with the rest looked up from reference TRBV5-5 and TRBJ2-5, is DAGVTQSPTHLIKTRGQQVTLRCSPISGHKSVSWYQQVLGQGPQFIFQYYEKEERGRGNFPDRFSARQFPNYSSELNVNALLLGDSALYLCASSPRGVQETQYFGPGTRLLVL.

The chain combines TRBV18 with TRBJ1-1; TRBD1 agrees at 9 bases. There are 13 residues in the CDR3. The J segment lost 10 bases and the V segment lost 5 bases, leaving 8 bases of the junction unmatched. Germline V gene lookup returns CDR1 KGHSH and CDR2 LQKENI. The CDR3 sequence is CASSGTGLSGAFF. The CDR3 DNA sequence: TGTGCCAGCTCAGGGACAGGGTTGAGTGGAGCTTTCTTT.

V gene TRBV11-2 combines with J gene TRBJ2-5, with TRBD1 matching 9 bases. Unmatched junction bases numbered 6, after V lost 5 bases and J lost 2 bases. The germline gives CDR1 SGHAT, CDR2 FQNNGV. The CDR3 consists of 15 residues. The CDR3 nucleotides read TGTGCCAGCAGCAACACAGGGGGCAGACAAGAGACCCAGTACTTC. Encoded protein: CASSNTGGRQETQYF.

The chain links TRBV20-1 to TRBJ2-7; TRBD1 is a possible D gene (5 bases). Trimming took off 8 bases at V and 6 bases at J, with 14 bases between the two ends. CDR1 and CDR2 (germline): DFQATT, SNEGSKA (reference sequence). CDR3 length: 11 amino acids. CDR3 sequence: CSPWSRGEQYF. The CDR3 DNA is TGCAGTCCTTGGAGTAGGGGCGAGCAGTACTTC.

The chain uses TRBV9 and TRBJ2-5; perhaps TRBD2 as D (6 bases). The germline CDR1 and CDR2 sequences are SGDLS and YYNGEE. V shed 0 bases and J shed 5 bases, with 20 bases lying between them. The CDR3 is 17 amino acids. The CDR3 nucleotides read TGTGCCAGCAGCGTAGACCGGGGGTCTCCCACGGCGGAGACCCAGTACTTC. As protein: CASSVDRGSPTAETQYF.

Here the CDR3 reads CASSLEIGGASPLHF. The CDR3 region has the DNA TGCGCCAGCAGCTTGGAAATAGGGGGTGCTTCACCCCTCCACTTT. The chain carries TRBV5-1 and TRBJ1-6, with D possibly being TRBD1 (6 bases). V lost 0 bases, J lost 9 bases, and 13 bases lay in between. The CDR3 totals 15 residues. Germline assignment: CDR1 SGHRS and CDR2 YFSETQ.

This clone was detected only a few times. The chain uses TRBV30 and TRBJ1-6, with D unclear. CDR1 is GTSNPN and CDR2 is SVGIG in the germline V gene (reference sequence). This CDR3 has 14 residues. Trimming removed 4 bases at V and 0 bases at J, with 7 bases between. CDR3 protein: CAWTLSSYNSPLHF. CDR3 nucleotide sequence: TGTGCCTGGACGTTGAGCTCCTATAATTCACCCCTCCACTTT.

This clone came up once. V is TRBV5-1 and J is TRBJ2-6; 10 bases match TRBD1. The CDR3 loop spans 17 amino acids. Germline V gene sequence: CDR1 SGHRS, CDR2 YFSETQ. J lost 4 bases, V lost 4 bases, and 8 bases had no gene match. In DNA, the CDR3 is TGCGCCAGCAGCCCGGCCGGGACAGGGGCCGGGGCCAACGTCCTGACTTTC. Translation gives CASSPAGTGAGANVLTF.

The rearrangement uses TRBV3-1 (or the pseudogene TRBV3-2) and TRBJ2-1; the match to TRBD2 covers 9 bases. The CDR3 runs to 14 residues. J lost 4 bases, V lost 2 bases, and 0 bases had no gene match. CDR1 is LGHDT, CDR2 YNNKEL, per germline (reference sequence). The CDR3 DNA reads TGTGCCAGCAGCCAACTAGCGGGGTACAATGAGCAGTTCTTC. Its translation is CASSQLAGYNEQFF.

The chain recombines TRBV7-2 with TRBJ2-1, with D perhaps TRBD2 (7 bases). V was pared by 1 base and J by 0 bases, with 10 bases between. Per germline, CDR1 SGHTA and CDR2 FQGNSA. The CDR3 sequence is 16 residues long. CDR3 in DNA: TGTGCCAGCAGCTTAGGCGGGGGCCCCTCCTACAATGAGCAGTTCTTC. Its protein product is CASSLGGGPSYNEQFF. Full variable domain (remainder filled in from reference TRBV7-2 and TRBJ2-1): GAGVSQSPSNKVTEKGKDVELRCDPISGHTALYWYRQSLGQGLEFLIYFQGNSAPDKSGLPSDRFSAERTGGSVSTLTIQRTQQEDSAVYLCASSLGGGPSYNEQFFGPGTRLTVL.

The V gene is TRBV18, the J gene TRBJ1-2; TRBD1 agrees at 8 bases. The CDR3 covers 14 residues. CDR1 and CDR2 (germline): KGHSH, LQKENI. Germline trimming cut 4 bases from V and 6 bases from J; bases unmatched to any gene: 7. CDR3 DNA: TGTGCCAGCTCACGGCCGGACAGGGACGATGGCTACACCTTC. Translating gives CASSRPDRDDGYTF.

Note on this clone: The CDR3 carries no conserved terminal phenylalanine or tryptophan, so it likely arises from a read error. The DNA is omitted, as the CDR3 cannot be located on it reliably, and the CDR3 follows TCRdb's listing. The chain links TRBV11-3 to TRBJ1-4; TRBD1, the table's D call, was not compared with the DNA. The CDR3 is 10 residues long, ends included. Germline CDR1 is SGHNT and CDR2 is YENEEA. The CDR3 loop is CASSLGPGLR.

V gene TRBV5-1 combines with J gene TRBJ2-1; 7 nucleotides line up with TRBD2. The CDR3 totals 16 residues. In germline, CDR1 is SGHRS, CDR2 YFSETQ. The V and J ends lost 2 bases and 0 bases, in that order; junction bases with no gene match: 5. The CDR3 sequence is CASSLSGESSYNEQFF. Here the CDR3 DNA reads TGCGCCAGCAGCTTAAGCGGGGAGAGCTCCTACAATGAGCAGTTCTTC.

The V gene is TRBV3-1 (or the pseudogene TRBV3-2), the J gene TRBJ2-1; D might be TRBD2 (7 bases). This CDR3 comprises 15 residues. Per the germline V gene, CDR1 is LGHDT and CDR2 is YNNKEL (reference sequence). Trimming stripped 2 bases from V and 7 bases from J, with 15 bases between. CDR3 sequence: CASSQTGGVRNEQFF. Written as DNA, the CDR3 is TGTGCCAGCAGCCAAACGGGGGGCGTGAGGAATGAGCAGTTCTTC.

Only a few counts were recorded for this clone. CDR3 residues: CASSYNSATSSYNSPLHF. The CDR3 DNA sequence: TGTGCCAGCAGTTACAACAGCGCCACTAGCTCCTATAATTCACCCCTCCACTTT. The rearrangement links TRBV6-2 or TRBV6-3 to TRBJ1-6, with D unresolved. Trimming removed 2 bases from V and 0 bases from J, with 14 bases in between. The germline CDR1 and CDR2 sequences are MNHEY and SVGEGT. This CDR3 is built from 18 residues.

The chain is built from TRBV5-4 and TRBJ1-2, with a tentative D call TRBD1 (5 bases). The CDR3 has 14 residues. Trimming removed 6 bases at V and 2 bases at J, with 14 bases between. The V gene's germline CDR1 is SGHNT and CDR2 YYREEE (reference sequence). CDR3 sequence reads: CASNFGGGNYGYTF. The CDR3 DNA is TGTGCCAGCAATTTCGGGGGAGGGAACTATGGCTACACCTTC.

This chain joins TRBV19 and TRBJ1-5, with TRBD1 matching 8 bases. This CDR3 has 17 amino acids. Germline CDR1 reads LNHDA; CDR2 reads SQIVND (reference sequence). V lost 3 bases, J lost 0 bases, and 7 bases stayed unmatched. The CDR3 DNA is TGTGCCAGTAGTATCCTCCGGGACAGGAATAGCAATCAGCCCCAGCATTTT. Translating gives CASSILRDRNSNQPQHF.

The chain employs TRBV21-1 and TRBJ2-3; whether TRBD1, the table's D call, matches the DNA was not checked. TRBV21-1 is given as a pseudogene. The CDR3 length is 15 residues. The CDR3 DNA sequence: TGTGCCAGCAGGCCCCGGGACAGCAACACAGATACGCAGTATTTT. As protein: CASRPRDSNTDTQYF.

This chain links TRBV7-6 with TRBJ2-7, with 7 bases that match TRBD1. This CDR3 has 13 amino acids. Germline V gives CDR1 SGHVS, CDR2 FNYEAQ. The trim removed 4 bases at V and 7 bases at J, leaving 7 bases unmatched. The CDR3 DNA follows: TGTGCCAGCAGCTCAGGACAGGCTGGGGAGCAGTACTTC. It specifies CASSSGQAGEQYF.

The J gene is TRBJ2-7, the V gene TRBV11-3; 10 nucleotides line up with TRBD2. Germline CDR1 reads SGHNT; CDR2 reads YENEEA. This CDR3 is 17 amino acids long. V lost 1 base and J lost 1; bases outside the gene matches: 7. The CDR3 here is CASSLGLAGATSYEQYF. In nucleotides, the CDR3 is TGTGCCAGCAGCTTAGGGCTAGCGGGGGCCACGTCCTACGAGCAGTACTTC. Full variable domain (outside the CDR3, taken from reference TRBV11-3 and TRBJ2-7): EAGVVQSPRYKIIEKKQPVAFWCNPISGHNTLYWYLQNLGQGPELLIRYENEEAVDDSQLPKDRFSAERLKGVDSTLKIQPAELGDSAVYLCASSLGLAGATSYEQYFGPGTRLTVT.

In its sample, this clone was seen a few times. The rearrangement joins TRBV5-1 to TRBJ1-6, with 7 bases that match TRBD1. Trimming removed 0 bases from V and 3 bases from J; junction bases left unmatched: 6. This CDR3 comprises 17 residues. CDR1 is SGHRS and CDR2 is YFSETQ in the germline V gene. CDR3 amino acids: CASSLGAGGNYNSPLHF. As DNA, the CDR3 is TGCGCCAGCAGCTTGGGGGCAGGGGGAAACTATAATTCACCCCTCCACTTT.

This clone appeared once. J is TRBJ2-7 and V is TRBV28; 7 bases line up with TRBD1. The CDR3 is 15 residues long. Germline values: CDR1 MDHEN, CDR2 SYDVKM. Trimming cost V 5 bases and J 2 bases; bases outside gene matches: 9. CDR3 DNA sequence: TGTGCCAGCAGTGTCGACAGGGACATCACCTACGAGCAGTACTTC. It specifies CASSVDRDITYEQYF.

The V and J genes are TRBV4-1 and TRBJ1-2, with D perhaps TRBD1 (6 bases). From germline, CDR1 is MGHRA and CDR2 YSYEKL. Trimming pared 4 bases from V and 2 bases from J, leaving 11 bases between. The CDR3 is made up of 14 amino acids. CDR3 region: CASSPQGLNYGYTF. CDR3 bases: TGCGCCAGCAGCCCACAGGGTTTAAACTATGGCTACACCTTC.